The entry below describes one T cell receptor (beta chain). Germline trimming cut 1 base from V and 7 bases from J; bases unmatched to any gene: 8. Looked up from germline, CDR1 is SGHVS and CDR2 is FNYEAQ. The CDR3 runs 16 residues. This sample is part of a study of T cell changes during pregnancy in multiple sclerosis. Data came from immunoSEQ multiplex PCR; TCRdb stores just in-frame clones and leaves some out. The sample lists 40,000 to 55,000 clones, almost 95% occurring once. V is TRBV7-6 and J is TRBJ1-1, with 11 bases aligning to TRBD1. This material consisted of CD4+ T cells from peripheral blood mononuclear cells, taken in the third trimester of pregnancy. The sequence derives from a female donor with multiple sclerosis, enrolled in a pregnancy study. In nucleotides, the CDR3 is TGTGCCAGCAGCTTAGGGGGGGACAGGGGGAGAGGTGAAGCTTTCTTT. Translated, it gives CASSLGGDRGRGEAFF.